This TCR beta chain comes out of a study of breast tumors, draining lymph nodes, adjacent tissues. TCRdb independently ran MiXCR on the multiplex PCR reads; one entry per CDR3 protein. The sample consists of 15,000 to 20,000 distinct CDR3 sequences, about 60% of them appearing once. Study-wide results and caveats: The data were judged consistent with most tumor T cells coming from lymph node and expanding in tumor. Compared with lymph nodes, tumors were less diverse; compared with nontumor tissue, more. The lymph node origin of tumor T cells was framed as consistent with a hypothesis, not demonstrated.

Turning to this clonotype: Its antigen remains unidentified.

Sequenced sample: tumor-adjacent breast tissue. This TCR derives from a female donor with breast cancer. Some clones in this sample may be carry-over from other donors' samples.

The CDR3 sequence: CATSDKGGGYTF. The CDR3, as DNA: TGTGCCACCAGTGACAAGGGTGGTGGCTACACCTTC. The V and J genes are TRBV24-1 and TRBJ1-2; no clear D. Trimming shortened V by 4 bases and J by 7 bases, and 9 bases separated the two germline ends. CDR3 length: 12 amino acids. Germline lookup yields CDR1 KGHDR and CDR2 SFDVKD.